This T cell receptor beta chain came from a study of human T cells and chemical hapten exposure. Study details: For the roughly 24-week duration of the study, patients were given weekly doses of diphenylcyclopropenone on the scalp.

Trimming took 5 bases from V and 2 from J, leaving 10 bases between them. The CDR3 spans 13 residues. Per germline, CDR1 SGDLS and CDR2 YYNGEE. Time point: patch test 2, 6 weeks after DPC sensitization. Sample treatment: therapeutic diphenylcyclopropenone sensitization with weekly scalp DPC. MiXCR, applied by TCRdb to the RACE reads, yields one record per CDR3 protein. The table lists some 90,000 distinct CDR3 sequences, roughly an eighth of them singletons. This specimen consisted of whole blood, obtained in connection with sensitization to the hapten diphenylcyclopropenone (DPC). This chain links TRBV9 with TRBJ1-2; the D is unclear. This clonotype was obtained from a middle-aged woman with alopecia areata. Some clones in this sample may be carry-over from other donors' samples. CDR3 sequence: CASSNSMNYGYTF. In nucleotides, the CDR3 is TGTGCCAGCAGTAATTCCATGAACTATGGCTACACCTTC.